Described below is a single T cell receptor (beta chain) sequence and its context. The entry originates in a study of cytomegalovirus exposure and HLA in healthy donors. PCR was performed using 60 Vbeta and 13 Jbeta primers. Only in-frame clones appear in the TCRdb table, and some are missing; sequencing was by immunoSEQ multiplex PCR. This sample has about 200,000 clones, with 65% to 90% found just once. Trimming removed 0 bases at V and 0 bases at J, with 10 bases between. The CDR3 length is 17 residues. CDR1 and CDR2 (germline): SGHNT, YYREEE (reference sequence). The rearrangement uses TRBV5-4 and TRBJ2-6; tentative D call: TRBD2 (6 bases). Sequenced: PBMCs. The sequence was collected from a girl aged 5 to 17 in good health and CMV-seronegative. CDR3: CASSLEAGYSGANVLTF. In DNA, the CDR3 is TGTGCCAGCAGCTTGGAGGCGGGGTACTCTGGGGCCAACGTCCTGACTTTC.